A selection of T cell receptor beta chains follows, all from one sample in a study of cytomegalovirus exposure and HLA in healthy donors. Assay: immunoSEQ multiplex PCR; the TCRdb copy retains only in-frame clones and omits some. Of approximately 100,000 clones listed, roughly 80% are singletons. Input material: PBMCs. All receptors derive from a man aged 60 to 75 in good health and CMV-seropositive. The CDR3 runs from the conserved cysteine through the conserved F or W. A D gene is named only where the DNA matches it firmly. Clone sizes are given selectively: once, few, many, or a class where the clone is expanded.

v_gene	j_gene	d_gene	abundance	CDR3nt	CDR3aa
TRBV19	TRBJ2-3	TRBD1	.	TGTGCCAGTAAGGGGACAGGGTACACAGATACGCAGTATTTT	CASKGTGYTDTQYF
TRBV28	TRBJ1-5	TRBD1	.	TGTGCCAGCAGTCCAGGGGGGACGATAAATCAGCCCCAGCATTTT	CASSPGGTINQPQHF
TRBV5-1	TRBJ1-6	.	.	TGCGCCAGCAGCTTGGGTCAGTCGTATAATTCACCCCTCCACTTT	CASSLGQSYNSPLHF
TRBV19	TRBJ1-6	TRBD1	.	TGTGCCAGTAGTACCTCGACAGGGGATAATTCACCCCTCCACTTT	CASSTSTGDNSPLHF
TRBV6-5	TRBJ2-1	TRBD2	.	TGTGCCAGCAGTTACTCGAAAGCGGGGGGTGGGAATGAGCAGTTCTTC	CASSYSKAGGGNEQFF
TRBV19	TRBJ2-5	TRBD1	.	TGTGCCAGTAGCACGCCCGGGACAGGCACCCAAGAGACCCAGTACTTC	CASSTPGTGTQETQYF
TRBV7-3	TRBJ2-1	TRBD1	.	TGTGCCAGCACCCTGGGGACAGGGGGGTACAATGAGCAGTTCTTC	CASTLGTGGYNEQFF
TRBV5-6	TRBJ2-1	TRBD2	.	TGTGCCAGCAGCTGGGGCGGGGGGGCCGGCAATGAGCAGTTCTTC	CASSWGGGAGNEQFF
TRBV5-1	TRBJ2-1	TRBD2	.	TGCGCCAGCAGAAAGGATAGGGACTTCCCGGGACTAGCGAAAAATGAGCAGTTCTTC	CASRKDRDFPGLAKNEQFF
TRBV7-9	TRBJ1-1	TRBD1	few	TGTGCCAGCAGCTCTAGACAGGGTTCTGAAGCTTTCTTT	CASSSRQGSEAFF